The T cell receptor (beta chain) described here comes from a study of T cell repertoires in cytomegalovirus infection. About the research overall: From public TCR beta signatures came an indication of both CMV infection and matching HLA type.

TCRdb fed the reads into MiXCR, producing one record per CDR3 protein. The sample carries fewer than 700,000 distinct CDR3 sequences, roughly 26% recorded once. Trimming took 6 bases from V and 6 from J; bases not matched to a gene: 8. Germline CDR1 and CDR2: MNHEY and SVGEGT. The CDR3 length is 14 residues. This clonotype was found a few times. Its antigen is not known. General observations from the study: CMV carriers having the relevant HLA were flagged by cumulative public TCR beta family frequency. Clonotype analysis showed dominance of the ex vivo response by HLA-C-restricted CMV-specific TCR beta clonotypes.

This clonotype was sampled from a human donor in good health (CMV status not recorded). Some clones in this sample may be carry-over from other donors' samples. The sample consisted of CD8+ T cells from PBMCs. The genes are TRBV6-2 or TRBV6-3 and TRBJ1-2; 9 bases align to TRBD1. Here the CDR3 reads CASSLGDRADGYTF. The CDR3 DNA reads as TGTGCCAGCAGCCTAGGGGACAGGGCGGATGGCTACACCTTC.